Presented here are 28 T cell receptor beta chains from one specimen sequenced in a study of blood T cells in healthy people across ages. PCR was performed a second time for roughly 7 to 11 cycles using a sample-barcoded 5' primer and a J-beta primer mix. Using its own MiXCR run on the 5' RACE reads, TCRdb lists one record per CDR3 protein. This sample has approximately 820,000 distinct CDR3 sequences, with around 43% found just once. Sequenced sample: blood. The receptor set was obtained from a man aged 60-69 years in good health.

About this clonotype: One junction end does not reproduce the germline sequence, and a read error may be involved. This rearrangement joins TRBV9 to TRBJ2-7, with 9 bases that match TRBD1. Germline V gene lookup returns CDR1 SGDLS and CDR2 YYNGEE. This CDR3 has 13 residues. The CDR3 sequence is CAGSATGGNEQYF. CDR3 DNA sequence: TGTGCCGGCAGCGCGACAGGGGGAAACGAGCAGTACTTC. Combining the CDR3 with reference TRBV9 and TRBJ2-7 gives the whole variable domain DSGVTQTPKHLITATGQRVTLRCSPRSGDLSVYWYQQSLDQGLQFLIQYYNGEERAKGNILERFSAQQFPDLHSELNLSSLELGDSALYFCAGSATGGNEQYFGPGTRLTVT.

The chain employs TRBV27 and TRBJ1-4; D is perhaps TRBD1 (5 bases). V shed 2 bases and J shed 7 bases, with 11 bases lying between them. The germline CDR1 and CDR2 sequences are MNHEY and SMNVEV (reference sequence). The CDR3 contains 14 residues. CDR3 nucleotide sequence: TGTGCCAGCAGTTTAAGGGGATACGCTGAAAAACTGTTTTTT. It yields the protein CASSLRGYAEKLFF.

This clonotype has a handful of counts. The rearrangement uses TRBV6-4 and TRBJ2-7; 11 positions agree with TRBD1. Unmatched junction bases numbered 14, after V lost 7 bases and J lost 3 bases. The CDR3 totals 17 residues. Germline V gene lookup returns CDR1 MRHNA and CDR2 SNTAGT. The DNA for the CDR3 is TGTGCCAGCATCGACAGGACAGGGGGCTACACCAGCTACGAGCAGTACTTC. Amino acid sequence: CASIDRTGGYTSYEQYF.

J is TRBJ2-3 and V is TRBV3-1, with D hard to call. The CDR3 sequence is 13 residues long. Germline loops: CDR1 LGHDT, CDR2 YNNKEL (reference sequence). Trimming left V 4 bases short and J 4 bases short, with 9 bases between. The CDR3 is CASSPVSADTQYF. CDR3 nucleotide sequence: TGTGCCAGCAGCCCGGTAAGCGCAGATACGCAGTATTTT.

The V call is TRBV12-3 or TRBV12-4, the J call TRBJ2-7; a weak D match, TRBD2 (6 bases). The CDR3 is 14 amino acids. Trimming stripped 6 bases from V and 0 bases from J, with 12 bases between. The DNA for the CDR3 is TGTGCCAGCAGCCAACAGCGGGCCTCCTACGAGCAGTACTTC. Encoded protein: CASSQQRASYEQYF.

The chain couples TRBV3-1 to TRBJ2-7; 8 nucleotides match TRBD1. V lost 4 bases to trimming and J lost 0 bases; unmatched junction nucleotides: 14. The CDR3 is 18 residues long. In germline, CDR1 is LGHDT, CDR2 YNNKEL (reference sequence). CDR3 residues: CASSPPLVTTGASYEQYF. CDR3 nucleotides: TGTGCCAGCAGCCCGCCTTTAGTGACGACAGGGGCCTCCTACGAGCAGTACTTC.

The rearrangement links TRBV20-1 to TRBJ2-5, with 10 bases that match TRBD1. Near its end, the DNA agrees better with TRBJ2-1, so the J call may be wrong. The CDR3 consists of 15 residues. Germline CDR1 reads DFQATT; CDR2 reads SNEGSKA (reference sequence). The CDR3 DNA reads TGCAGTGCCATTTACCGGGACAGGGGACAAGAGACCCAGTTCTTC. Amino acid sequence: CSAIYRDRGQETQFF.

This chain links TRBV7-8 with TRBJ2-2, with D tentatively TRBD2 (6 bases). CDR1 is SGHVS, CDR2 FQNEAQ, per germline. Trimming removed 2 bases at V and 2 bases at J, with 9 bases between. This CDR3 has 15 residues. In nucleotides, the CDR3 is TGTGCCAGCAGCTTATTTGGGACTAACACCGGGGAGCTGTTTTTT. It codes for CASSLFGTNTGELFF.

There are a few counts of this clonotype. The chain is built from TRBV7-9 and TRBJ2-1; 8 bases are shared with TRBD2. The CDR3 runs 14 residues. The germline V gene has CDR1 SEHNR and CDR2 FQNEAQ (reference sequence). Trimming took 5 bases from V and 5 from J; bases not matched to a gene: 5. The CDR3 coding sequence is TGTGCCAGCAGCGCCGGGGGGGCCCACAATGAGCAGTTCTTC. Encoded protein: CASSAGGAHNEQFF.

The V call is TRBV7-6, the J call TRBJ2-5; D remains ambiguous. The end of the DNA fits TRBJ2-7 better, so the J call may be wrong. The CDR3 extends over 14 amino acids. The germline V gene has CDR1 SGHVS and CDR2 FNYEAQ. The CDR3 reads CACQFGQNLYEQYF. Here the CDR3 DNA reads TGTGCCTGTCAATTCGGCCAAAACCTTTACGAGCAGTACTTC.

Written as DNA, the CDR3 is TGTGCCAGTAGTTATGACCCCGCGGCCAGAGCTTACGAGCAGTACTTC. It encodes CASSYDPAARAYEQYF. The chain has TRBV19 and TRBJ2-7; D remains unclear. V lost 5 bases to trimming and J lost 4 bases, with 21 bases between them. The CDR3 runs 16 residues. CDR1 and CDR2 (germline): LNHDA, SQIVND (reference sequence).

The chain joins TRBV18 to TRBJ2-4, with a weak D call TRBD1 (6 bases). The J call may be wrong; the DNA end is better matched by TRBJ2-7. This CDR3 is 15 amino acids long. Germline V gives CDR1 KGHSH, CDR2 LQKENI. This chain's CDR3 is CASSPYAQGIGEQYF. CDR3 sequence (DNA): TGTGCCAGCTCACCATACGCACAGGGAATTGGCGAGCAGTACTTC.

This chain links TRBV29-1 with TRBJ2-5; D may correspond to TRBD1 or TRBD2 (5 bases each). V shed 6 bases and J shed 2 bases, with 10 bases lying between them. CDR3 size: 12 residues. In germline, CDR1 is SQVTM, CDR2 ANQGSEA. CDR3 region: CSVQRTQETQYF. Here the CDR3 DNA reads TGCAGCGTGCAGCGGACACAAGAGACCCAGTACTTC.

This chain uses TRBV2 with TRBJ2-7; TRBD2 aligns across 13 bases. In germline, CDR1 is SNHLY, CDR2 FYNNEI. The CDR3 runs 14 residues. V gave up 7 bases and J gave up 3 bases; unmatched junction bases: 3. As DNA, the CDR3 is TGTGCCAGCATTCGGACTAGCGGGGGCTACGAGCAGTACTTC. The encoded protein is CASIRTSGGYEQYF.

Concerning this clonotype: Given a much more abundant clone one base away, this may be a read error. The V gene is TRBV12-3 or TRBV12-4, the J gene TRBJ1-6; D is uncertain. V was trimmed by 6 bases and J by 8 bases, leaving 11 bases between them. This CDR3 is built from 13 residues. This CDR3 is CASSLYVDSPLHF. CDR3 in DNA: TGTGCCAGCAGCTTATACGTGGATTCACCCCTCCACTTT.

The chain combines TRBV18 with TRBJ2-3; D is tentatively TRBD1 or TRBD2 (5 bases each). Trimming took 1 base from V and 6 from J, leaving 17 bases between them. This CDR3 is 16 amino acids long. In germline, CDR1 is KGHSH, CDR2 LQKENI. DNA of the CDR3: TGTGCCAGCTCACCACTCCCAGGGAGCCCCACGGATACGCAGTATTTT. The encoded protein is CASSPLPGSPTDTQYF.

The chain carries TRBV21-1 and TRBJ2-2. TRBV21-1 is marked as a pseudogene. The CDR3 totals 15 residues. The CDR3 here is CASSKKKGTTGELFF. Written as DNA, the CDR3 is TGTGCCAGCAGCAAAAAAAAAGGGACCACCGGGGAGCTGTTTTTT.

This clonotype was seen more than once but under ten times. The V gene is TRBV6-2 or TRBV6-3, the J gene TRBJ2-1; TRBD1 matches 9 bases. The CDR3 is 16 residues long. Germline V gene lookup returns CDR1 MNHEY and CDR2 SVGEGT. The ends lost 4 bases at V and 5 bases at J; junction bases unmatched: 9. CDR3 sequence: CASSSRGQGLHNEQFF. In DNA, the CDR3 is TGTGCCAGCAGTTCTCGTGGACAGGGGTTACACAATGAGCAGTTCTTC.

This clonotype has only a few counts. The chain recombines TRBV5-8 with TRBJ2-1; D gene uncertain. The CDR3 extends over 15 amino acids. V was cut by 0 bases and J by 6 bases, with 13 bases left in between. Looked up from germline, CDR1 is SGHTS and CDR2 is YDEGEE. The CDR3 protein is CASSLDAIGVNEQFF. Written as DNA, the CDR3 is TGTGCCAGCAGCTTGGATGCCATTGGTGTCAATGAGCAGTTCTTC.

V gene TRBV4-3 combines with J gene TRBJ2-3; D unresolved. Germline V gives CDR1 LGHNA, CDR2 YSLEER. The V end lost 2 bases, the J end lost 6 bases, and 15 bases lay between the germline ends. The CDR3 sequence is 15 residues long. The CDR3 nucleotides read TGCGCCAGCAGCCAATCCAAACCGGGTGGGGATACGCAGTATTTT. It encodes CASSQSKPGGDTQYF.

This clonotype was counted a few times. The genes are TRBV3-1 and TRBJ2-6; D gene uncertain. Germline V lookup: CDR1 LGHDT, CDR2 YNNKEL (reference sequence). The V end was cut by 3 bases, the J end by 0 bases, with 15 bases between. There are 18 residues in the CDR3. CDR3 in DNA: TGTGCCAGCAGCCATCTGCCAGGCCGAGGCTCTGGGGCCAACGTCCTGACTTTC. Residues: CASSHLPGRGSGANVLTF.

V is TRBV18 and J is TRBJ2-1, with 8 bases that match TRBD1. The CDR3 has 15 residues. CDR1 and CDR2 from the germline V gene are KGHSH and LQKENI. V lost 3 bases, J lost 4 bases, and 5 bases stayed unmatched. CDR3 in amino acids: CASSPETGVYNEQFF. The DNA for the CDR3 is TGTGCCAGCTCACCGGAGACAGGGGTTTACAATGAGCAGTTCTTC. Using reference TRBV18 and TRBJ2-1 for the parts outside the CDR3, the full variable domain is NAGVMQNPRHLVRRRGQEARLRCSPMKGHSHVYWYRQLPEEGLKFMVYLQKENIIDESGMPKERFSAEFPKEGPSILRIQQVVRGDSAAYFCASSPETGVYNEQFFGPGTRLTVL.

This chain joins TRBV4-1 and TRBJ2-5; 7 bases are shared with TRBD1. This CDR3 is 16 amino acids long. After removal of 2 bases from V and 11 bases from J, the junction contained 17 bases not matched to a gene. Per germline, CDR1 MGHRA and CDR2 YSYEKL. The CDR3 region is CASSQRPGQRNNEQYF. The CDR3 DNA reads TGCGCCAGCAGCCAAAGACCGGGACAGAGAAACAATGAGCAGTACTTC.

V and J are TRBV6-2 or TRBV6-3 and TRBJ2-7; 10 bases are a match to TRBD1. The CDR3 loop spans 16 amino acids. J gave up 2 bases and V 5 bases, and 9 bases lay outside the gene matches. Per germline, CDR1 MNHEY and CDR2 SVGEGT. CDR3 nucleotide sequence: TGTGCCAGCAGTCAAACGACAGGGGGCAAGGCCTACGAGCAGTACTTC. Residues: CASSQTTGGKAYEQYF.

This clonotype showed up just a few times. The CDR3 nucleotides are TGCGCCAGCAGCCAAGCAGGGGTATACAATGAGCAGTTCTTC. Residues: CASSQAGVYNEQFF. This chain joins TRBV4-1 and TRBJ2-1, with D possibly being TRBD1 (6 bases). V shed 1 base and J shed 4 bases, with 8 bases lying between them. Germline CDR1 and CDR2: MGHRA and YSYEKL. The CDR3 extends over 14 amino acids.

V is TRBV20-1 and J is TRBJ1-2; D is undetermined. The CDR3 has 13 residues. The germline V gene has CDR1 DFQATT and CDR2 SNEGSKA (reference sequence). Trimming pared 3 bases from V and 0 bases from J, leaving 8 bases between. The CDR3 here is CSARARANYGYTF. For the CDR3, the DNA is TGCAGTGCTAGGGCGAGAGCTAACTATGGCTACACCTTC.

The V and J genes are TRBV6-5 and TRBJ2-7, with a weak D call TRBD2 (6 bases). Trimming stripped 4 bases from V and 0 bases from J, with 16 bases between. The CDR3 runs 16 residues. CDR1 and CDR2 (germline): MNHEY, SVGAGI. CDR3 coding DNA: TGTGCCAGCAGTTCTCCTAGGGACGGGGGCTCCTACGAGCAGTACTTC. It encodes CASSSPRDGGSYEQYF.

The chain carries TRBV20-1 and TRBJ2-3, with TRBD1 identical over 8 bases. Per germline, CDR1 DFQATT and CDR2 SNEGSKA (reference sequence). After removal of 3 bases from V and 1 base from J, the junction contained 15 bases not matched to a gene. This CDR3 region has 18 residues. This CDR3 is CSASIGATTGAGTDTQYF. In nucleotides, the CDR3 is TGCAGTGCTAGCATTGGGGCCACGACAGGGGCCGGCACAGATACGCAGTATTTT.